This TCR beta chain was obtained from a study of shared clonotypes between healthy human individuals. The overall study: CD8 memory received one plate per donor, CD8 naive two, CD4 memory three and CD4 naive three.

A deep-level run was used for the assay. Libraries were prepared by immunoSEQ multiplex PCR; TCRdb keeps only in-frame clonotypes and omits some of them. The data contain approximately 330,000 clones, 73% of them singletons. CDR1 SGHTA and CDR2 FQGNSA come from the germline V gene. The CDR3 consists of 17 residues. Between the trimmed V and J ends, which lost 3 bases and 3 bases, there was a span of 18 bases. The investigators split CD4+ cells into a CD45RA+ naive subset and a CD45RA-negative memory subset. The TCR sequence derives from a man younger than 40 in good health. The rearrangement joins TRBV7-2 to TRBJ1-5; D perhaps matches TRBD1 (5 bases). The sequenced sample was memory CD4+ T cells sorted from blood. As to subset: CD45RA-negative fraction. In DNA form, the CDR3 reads TGTGCCAGCAGCTTGGGGGTCTACGGGCCAGACAATCAGCCCCAGCATTTT. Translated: CASSLGVYGPDNQPQHF.